The table lists the clone carrying this T cell receptor (beta chain) with a few counts. The antigen remains unidentified. Looked up from germline, CDR1 is SGDLS and CDR2 is YYNGEE. Trimming at V came to 0 bases and at J to 1 base, leaving 3 bases not matched to a gene. This CDR3 has 15 amino acids. Method: immunoSEQ multiplex PCR; TCRdb's copy keeps in-frame clones and lacks some. The sample records around 70,000 clones, 88% being singletons. The data originate from a study of T cell responses to AZD1222 COVID-19 vaccine. Findings and limits, study-wide: Reportedly, nearly half of unique spike TCRs recognized epitopes outside B.1.351/B.1.1.7 mutations. White British donors predominated, females outnumbered males, and clonal diversity was possibly underestimated. Seropositive status at baseline applied to only six AZD1222 recipients. Receipt of two AZD1222 doses was followed by a rise in Spike-specific TCR breadth and depth.

The sequence derives from an adult who received the MenACWY meningococcal vaccine as a control. The V call is TRBV9, the J call TRBJ2-7; the match to TRBD2 covers 8 bases. This specimen consisted of peripheral blood, obtained 28 days after the second dose of the MenACWY control vaccine. The CDR3 sequence is CASSVGGTRSYEQYF. CDR3 coding DNA: TGTGCCAGCAGCGTAGGTGGGACTAGGTCCTACGAGCAGTACTTC.